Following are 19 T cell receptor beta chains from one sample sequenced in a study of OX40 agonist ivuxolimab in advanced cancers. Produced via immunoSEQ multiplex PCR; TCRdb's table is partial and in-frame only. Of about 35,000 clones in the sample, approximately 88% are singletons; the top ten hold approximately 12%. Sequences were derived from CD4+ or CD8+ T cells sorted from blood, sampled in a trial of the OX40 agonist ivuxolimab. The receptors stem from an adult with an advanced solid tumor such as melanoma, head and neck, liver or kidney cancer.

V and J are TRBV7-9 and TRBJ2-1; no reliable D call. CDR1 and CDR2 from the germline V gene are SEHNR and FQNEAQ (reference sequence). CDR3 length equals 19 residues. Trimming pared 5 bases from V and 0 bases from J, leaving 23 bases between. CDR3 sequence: CASSTTRTAWSTSYNEQFF. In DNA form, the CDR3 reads TGTGCCAGCAGCACCACGAGGACGGCGTGGAGTACCTCCTACAATGAGCAGTTCTTC.

This chain's CDR3 is CASSLVPTYEQYF. The CDR3 DNA reads as TGTGCCAGCAGCTTAGTTCCCACCTACGAGCAGTACTTC. This chain links TRBV11-3 with TRBJ2-7, with D unclear. The germline CDR1 and CDR2 sequences are SGHNT and YENEEA. V shed 1 base and J shed 2 bases, with 6 bases lying between them. CDR3 length: 13 amino acids. The complete variable domain, with remaining parts taken from reference TRBV11-3 and TRBJ2-7, reads EAGVVQSPRYKIIEKKQPVAFWCNPISGHNTLYWYLQNLGQGPELLIRYENEEAVDDSQLPKDRFSAERLKGVDSTLKIQPAELGDSAVYLCASSLVPTYEQYFGPGTRLTVT.

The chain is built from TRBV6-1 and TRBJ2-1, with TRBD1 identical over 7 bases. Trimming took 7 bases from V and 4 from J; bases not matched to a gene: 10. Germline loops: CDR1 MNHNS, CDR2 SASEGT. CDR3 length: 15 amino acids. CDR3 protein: CASMGPGQSYNEQFF. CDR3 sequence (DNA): TGTGCCAGCATGGGCCCGGGACAGAGTTACAATGAGCAGTTCTTC.

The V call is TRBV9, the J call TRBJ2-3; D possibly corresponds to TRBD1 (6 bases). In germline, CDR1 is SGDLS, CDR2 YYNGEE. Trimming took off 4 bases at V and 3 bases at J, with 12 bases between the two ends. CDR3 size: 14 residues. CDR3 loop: CASSHRVITDTQYF. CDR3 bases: TGTGCCAGCAGCCACAGGGTTATTACAGATACGCAGTATTTT. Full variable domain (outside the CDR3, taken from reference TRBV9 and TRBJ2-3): DSGVTQTPKHLITATGQRVTLRCSPRSGDLSVYWYQQSLDQGLQFLIQYYNGEERAKGNILERFSAQQFPDLHSELNLSSLELGDSALYFCASSHRVITDTQYFGPGTRLTVL.

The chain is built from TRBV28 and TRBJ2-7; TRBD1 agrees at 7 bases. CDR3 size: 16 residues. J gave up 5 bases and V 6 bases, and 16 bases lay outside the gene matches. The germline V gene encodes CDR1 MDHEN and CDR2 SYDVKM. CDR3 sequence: CASSPSPDRPGDEQYF. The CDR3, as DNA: TGTGCCAGCAGCCCCTCCCCGGACAGGCCAGGAGACGAGCAGTACTTC.

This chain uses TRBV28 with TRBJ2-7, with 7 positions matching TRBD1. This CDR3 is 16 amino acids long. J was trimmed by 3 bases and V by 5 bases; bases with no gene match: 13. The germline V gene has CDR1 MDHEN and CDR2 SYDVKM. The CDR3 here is CASSPPRTGDVYEQYF. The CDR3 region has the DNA TGTGCCAGCAGTCCCCCTCGAACAGGGGATGTCTACGAGCAGTACTTC.

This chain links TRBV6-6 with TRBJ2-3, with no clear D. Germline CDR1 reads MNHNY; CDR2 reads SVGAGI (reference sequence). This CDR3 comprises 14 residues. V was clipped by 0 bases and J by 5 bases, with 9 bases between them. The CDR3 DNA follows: TGTGCCAGCAGTTACTCGGGTCAGAGAGATACGCAGTATTTT. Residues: CASSYSGQRDTQYF.

CDR3 sequence (DNA): TGTGCCAGCAGTTTAGGCAGGGGATTTGTCTACGAGCAGTACTTC. Translated: CASSLGRGFVYEQYF. This sequence joins TRBV27 and TRBJ2-7; possibly TRBD1 for D (6 bases). V was shortened by 2 bases and J by 3 bases, with 14 bases between the two germline ends. The CDR3 covers 15 residues. CDR1 and CDR2 (germline): MNHEY, SMNVEV (reference sequence).

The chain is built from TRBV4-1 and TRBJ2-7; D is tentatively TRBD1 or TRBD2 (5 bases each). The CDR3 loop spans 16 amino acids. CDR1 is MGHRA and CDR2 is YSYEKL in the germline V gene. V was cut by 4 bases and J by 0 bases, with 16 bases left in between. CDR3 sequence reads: CASSRTPGTASYEQYF. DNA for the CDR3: TGCGCCAGCAGCCGGACCCCCGGGACGGCCTCCTACGAGCAGTACTTC.

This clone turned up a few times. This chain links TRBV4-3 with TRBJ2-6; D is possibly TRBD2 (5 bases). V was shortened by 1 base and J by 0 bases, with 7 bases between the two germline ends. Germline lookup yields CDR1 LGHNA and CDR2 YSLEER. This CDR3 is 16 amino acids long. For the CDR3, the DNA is TGCGCCAGCAGCCAAGGGAGGTACTCTGGGGCCAACGTCCTGACTTTC. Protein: CASSQGRYSGANVLTF.

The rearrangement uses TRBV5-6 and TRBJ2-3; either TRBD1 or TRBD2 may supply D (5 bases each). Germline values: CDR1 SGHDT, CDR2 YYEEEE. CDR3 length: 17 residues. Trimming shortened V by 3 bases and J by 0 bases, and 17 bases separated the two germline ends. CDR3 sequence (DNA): TGTGCCAGCAGCTGGGGAACCGGGACGGTAAGCACAGATACGCAGTATTTT. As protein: CASSWGTGTVSTDTQYF.

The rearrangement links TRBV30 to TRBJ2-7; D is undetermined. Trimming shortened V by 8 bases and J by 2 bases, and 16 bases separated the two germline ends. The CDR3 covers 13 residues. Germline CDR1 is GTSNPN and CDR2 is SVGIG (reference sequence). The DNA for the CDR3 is TGTGCCGTGGACGGCCGCCAACCCTACGAGCAGTACTTC. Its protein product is CAVDGRQPYEQYF.

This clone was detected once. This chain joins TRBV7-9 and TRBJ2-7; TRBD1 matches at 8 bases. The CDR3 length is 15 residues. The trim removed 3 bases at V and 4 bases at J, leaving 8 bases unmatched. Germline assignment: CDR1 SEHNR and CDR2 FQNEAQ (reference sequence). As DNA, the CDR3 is TGTGCCAGCAGCTTTGTGACAGGGGCTCGATACGAGCAGTACTTC. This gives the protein CASSFVTGARYEQYF.

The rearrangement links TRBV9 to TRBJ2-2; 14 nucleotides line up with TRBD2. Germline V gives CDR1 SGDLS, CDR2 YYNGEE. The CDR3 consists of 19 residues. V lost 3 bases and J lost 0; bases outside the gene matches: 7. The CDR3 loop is CASSAEGLAGEANTGELFF. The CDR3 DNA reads TGTGCCAGCAGCGCAGAGGGACTAGCGGGAGAGGCGAACACCGGGGAGCTGTTTTTT.

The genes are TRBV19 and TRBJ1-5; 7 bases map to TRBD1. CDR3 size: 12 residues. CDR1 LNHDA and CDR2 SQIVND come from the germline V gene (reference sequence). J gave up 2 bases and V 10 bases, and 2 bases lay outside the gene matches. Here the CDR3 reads CATGQGNQPQHF. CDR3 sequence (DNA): TGTGCCACCGGACAGGGCAATCAGCCCCAGCATTTT. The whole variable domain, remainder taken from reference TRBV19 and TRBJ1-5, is DGGITQSPKYLFRKEGQNVTLSCEQNLNHDAMYWYRQDPGQGLRLIYYSQIVNDFQKGDIAEGYSVSREKKESFPLTVTSAQKNPTAFYLCATGQGNQPQHFGDGTRLSIL.

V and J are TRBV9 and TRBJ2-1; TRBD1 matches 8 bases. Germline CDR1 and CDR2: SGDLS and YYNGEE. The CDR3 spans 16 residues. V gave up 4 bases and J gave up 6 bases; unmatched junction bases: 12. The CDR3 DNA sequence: TGTGCCAGCAGCTCACCGGACAGGGAAATTCGCAATGAGCAGTTCTTC. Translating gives CASSSPDREIRNEQFF.

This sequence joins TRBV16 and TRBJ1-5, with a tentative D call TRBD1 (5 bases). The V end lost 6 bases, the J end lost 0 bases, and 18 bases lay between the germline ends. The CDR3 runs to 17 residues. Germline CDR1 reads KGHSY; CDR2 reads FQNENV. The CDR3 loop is CASRPGPGVYSNQPQHF. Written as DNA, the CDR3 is TGTGCCAGCAGACCCGGGCCGGGGGTTTATAGCAATCAGCCCCAGCATTTT.

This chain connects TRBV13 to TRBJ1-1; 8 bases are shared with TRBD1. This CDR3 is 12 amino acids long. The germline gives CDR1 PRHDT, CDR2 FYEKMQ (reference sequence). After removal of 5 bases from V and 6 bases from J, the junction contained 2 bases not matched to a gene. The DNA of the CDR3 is TGTGCCAGCAGCGTGACAGGGGCTGAAGCTTTCTTT. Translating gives CASSVTGAEAFF.

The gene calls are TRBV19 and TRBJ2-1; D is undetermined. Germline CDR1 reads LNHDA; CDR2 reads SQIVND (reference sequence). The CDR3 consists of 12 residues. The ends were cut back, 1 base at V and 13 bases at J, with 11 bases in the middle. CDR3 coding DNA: TGTGCCAGTAGTATAGGGGCAAAACCTCAGTTCTTC. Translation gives CASSIGAKPQFF.